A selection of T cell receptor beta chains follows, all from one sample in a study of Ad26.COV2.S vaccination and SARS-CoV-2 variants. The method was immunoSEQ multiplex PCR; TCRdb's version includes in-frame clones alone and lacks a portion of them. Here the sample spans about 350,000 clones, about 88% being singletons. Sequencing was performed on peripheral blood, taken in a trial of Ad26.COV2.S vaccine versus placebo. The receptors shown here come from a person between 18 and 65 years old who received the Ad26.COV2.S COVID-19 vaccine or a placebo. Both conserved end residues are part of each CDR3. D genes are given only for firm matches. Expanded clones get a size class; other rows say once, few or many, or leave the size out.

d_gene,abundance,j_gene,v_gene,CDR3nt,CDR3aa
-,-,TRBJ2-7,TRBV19,TGTGCCAGTAGTAAGTTGAGGGGGAGCTCCTACGAGCAGTACTTC,CASSKLRGSSYEQYF
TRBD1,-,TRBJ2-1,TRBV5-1,TGCGCCAGCAGCCCAGGGACAGGACACTACAATGAGCAGTTCTTC,CASSPGTGHYNEQFF
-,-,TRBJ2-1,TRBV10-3,TGTGCCATCAGTGCCCAGATTCGGGACTCCTACAATGAGCAGTTCTTC,CAISAQIRDSYNEQFF
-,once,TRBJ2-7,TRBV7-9,TGTGCCAGCAGCCAAGGGACACCCTACGAGCAGTACTTC,CASSQGTPYEQYF
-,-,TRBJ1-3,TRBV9,TGTGCCAGCAGCGTAGATTCGCAGACCTCTGGAAACACCATATATTTT,CASSVDSQTSGNTIYF
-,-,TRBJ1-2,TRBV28,TGTGCCAGCAGGCGGACCTCAGCTAACTATGGCTACACCTTC,CASRRTSANYGYTF
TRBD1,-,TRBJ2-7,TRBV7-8,TGTGCCAGCAGAAAGGCCGATCTGACAGGGTCCTACGAGCAGTACTTC,CASRKADLTGSYEQYF
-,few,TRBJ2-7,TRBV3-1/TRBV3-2,TGTGCCAGCAGCCAGTTCGACGGGGGTTGGTCCTACGAGCAGTACTTC,CASSQFDGGWSYEQYF
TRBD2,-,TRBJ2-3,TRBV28,TGTGCCAGCAGTTCTTGGACTAGCGGGGTTAGCGCAGATACGCAGTATTTT,CASSSWTSGVSADTQYF
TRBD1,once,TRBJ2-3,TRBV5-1,TGCGCCAGCAGCTCTAAGGGACAGGTCGCAGATACGCAGTATTTT,CASSSKGQVADTQYF
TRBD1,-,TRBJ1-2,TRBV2,TGTGCCAGCAGTGAAAGTGGGACAGGAGGAGGCTACACCTTC,CASSESGTGGGYTF
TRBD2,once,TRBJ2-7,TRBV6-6,TGTGCCAGCACTCAGGGACTAGCGGGGAACTACGAGCAGTACTTC,CASTQGLAGNYEQYF
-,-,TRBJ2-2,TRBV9,TGTGCCAGCAGCGTAGGGACCCTCGGGGAGCTGTTTTTT,CASSVGTLGELFF
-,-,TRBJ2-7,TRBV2,TGTGCCAGTAACATGGACTACGAGCAGTACTTC,CASNMDYEQYF
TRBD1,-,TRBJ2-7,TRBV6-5,TGTGCCAGCCTCCGACAGGGTACCTACGAGCAGTACTTC,CASLRQGTYEQYF
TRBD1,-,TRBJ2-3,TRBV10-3,TGTGCCATCAGGGGACAGGGGACAGATACGCAGTATTTT,CAIRGQGTDTQYF
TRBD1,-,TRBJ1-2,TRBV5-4,TGTGCCAGCAGCTTCCCCGACCCGGACAGGGATAACTATGGCTACACCTTC,CASSFPDPDRDNYGYTF
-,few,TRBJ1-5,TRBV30,TGTGCCTGGAACGGGGACAATCAGCCCCAGCATTTT,CAWNGDNQPQHF
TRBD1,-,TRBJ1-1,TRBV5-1,TGCGCCAGCAGCCCGACAGGGATGAACACTGAAGCTTTCTTT,CASSPTGMNTEAFF
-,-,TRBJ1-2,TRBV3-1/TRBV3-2,TGTGCCAGCAGCCCACTACAGGGATCCTATGGCTACACCTTC,CASSPLQGSYGYTF
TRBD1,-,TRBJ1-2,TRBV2,TGTGCCAGCAGCACCGAGAGGGGGCGACTTATAGGCTACACCTTC,CASSTERGRLIGYTF
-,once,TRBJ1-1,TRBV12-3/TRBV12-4,TGTGCCAGCAGGGTACCGGGGGACACTGAAGCTTTCTTT,CASRVPGDTEAFF
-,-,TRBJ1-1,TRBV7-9,TGTGCCAGCAGCTTAGAGGGGAACACTGAAGCTTTCTTT,CASSLEGNTEAFF
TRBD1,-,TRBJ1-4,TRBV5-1,TGCGCCAGCAGCTCACAGGGCAGGGGGTCCAATGAAAAACTGTTTTTT,CASSSQGRGSNEKLFF
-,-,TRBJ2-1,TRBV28,TGTGCCAGCAGTTTGGCTAGTGAAGTTCTCAGCTCCTACAATGAGCAGTTCTTC,CASSLASEVLSSYNEQFF
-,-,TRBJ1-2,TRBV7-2,TGTGCCAGCAGCCGGGAAGGGAGGGATGGCTACACCTTC,CASSREGRDGYTF
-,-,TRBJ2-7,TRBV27,TGTGCCAGCAGTTTTTATGAGGGCCCCTACGAGCAGTACTTC,CASSFYEGPYEQYF
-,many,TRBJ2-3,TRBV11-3,TGTGCCAGCAGCAACAGAGTCACAGATACGCAGTATTTT,CASSNRVTDTQYF
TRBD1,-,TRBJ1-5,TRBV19,TGTGCCAGTAGCGGGACAGACAATCAGCCCCAGCATTTT,CASSGTDNQPQHF
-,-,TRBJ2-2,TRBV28,TGTGCCAGCAGTTTCTTTTTGCGGGACTACACCGGGGAGCTGTTTTTT,CASSFFLRDYTGELFF
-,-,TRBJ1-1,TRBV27,TGTGCCAGCAGTTTCCAGCCGGGTACTGAAGCTTTCTTT,CASSFQPGTEAFF
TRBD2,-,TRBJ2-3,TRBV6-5,TGTGCCAGCAGTATAGCGGGAGATTACACAGATACGCAGTATTTT,CASSIAGDYTDTQYF
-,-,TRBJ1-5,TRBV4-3,TGCGCCAGCAGCCAAGAAGACCCGGGGCCCCAGCATTTT,CASSQEDPGPQHF
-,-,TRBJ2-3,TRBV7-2,TGTGCCAGCAGCCCGGACAGATACACAGATACGCAGTATTTT,CASSPDRYTDTQYF
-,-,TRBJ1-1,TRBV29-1,TGCAGCGTTGGACAAAGGAACACTGAAGCTTTCTTT,CSVGQRNTEAFF
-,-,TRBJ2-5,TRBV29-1,TGCAGCGTTGAAGTCTTTTATGGACCAATCCAGGGTCAAGAGACCCAGTACTTC,CSVEVFYGPIQGQETQYF
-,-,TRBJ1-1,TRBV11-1,TGTGCCAGCAGCATGTGGACGAACACTGAAGCTTTCTTT,CASSMWTNTEAFF
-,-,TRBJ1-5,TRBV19,TGTGCCAGTAGTACGTCTTCAGGGGAATTAGGTCAGCCCCAGCATTTT,CASSTSSGELGQPQHF
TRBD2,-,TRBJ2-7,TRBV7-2,TGTGCCAGCAGCCCCAGCGGGGGGCCCTCCGACGAGCAGTACTTC,CASSPSGGPSDEQYF
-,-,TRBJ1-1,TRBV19,TGTGCCAGTATGGTACTTTCGTCGGCTGAAGCTTTCTTT,CASMVLSSAEAFF
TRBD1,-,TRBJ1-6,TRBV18,TGTGCCAGCTCACCTGCGCCGGGACAGGGCGTGAACTCACCCCTCCACTTT,CASSPAPGQGVNSPLHF
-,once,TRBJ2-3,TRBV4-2,TGTGCCAGCAGCCAGATGGGCCAGCGCCTGTATTTT,CASSQMGQRLYF
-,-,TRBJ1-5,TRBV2,TGTGCCAACTCGCCAATAGCGGGGGACCAGCCCCAGCATTTT,CANSPIAGDQPQHF
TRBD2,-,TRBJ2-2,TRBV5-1,TGCGCCAGCAAATCAGCGGGAGGGTACACCGGGGAGCTGTTTTTT,CASKSAGGYTGELFF
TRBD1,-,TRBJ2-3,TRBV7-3,TGTGCCAGCAGTTCTGCTGGGACAGGCACAGATACGCAGTATTTT,CASSSAGTGTDTQYF
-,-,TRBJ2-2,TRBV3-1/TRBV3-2,TGTGCCAGCAGCCTCGGAGGGGGTCGCACCGGGGAGCTGTTTTTT,CASSLGGGRTGELFF
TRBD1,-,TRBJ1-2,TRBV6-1,TGTGCCAGCAGTGAAGTTATCACAGGGGTTGGCTACACCTTC,CASSEVITGVGYTF
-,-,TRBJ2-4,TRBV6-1,TGTGCCAGCAGTGAAGGACCAGCCGCCAAAAACATTCAGTACTTC,CASSEGPAAKNIQYF
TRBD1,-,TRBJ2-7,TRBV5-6,TGTGCCAGCAGCCCGGGACAGGGTTCCTACGAGCAGTACTTC,CASSPGQGSYEQYF
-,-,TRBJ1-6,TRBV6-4,TGTGCCAGCAGTGACCTGCCCGGGAAAAATTCACCCCTCCACTTT,CASSDLPGKNSPLHF
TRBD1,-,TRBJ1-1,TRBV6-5,TGTGCCAGCAGGGAGACAGGGCCTAACACTGAAGCTTTCTTT,CASRETGPNTEAFF
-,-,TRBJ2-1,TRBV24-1,TGTGCCACCAGTGATCCCTTCAACCAGAATGAGCAGTTCTTC,CATSDPFNQNEQFF
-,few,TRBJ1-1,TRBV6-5,TGTGCCAGCAGTTCCAACTCGGAAGGGGGCACTGAAGCTTTCTTT,CASSSNSEGGTEAFF
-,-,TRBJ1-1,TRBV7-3,TGTGCCAGCAGCTTAGAAAGGGATTCGGCAAACACTGAAGCTTTCTTT,CASSLERDSANTEAFF
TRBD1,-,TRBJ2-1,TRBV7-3,TGTGCCAGCAGCTTGGGACAGGAATACAATGAGCAGTTCTTC,CASSLGQEYNEQFF